The 14 T cell receptor beta chains listed next were all sequenced from one sample in a study of vaccination and CD4 T cells after COVID-19 (dated by TCRdb to between 2021 and 2023). Library method: PCR. Sequencing relied on an Illumina iSeq 100. DNA from cultured CD4+ T cells underwent TCR sequencing with the Oncomine TCR Beta short-read assay at the Johns Hopkins FTIC core. The raw public data were reprocessed by TCRdb itself: fastp quality trimming at Q25, MiXCR clonotype calling, in-frame beta chains only. Identical CDR3 protein sequences are pooled into one entry, listed with their most common genes and DNA. The sample includes about 24,000 distinct CDR3 sequences, with around 60% observed a single time. The ten largest make up 10% to 15% of the sample. This sample's treatment or condition label indicates: roughly 11-day PBMC culture with coronavirus spike peptide pools or control peptides (ViraFEST assay).

Which antigens these TCRs recognize remains unknown. This material consisted of CD4+ T cells from blood, cultured in vitro, taken after SARS-CoV-2 vaccination. The receptors here all came from a human donor who received a COVID-19 vaccine.

The sample holds one count of this clonotype. V gene TRBV20-1 combines with J gene TRBJ2-1; 12 bases agree with TRBD2. CDR1 DFQATT and CDR2 SNEGSKA come from the germline V gene (reference sequence). The CDR3 loop spans 18 amino acids. V trimming: 6 bases; J trimming: 2 bases; junction bases outside the gene matches: 14. The CDR3 nucleotides are TGCAGTGCCCTTGACGGGCTAGCGGGGGGGGTTACCTACAATGAGCAGTTCTTC. Translated, it gives CSALDGLAGGVTYNEQFF.

This clonotype was seen a few times. The chain links TRBV6-1 to TRBJ1-5; D ambiguous. Trimming pared 2 bases from V and 5 bases from J, leaving 10 bases between. Germline V gene lookup returns CDR1 MNHNS and CDR2 SASEGT. The CDR3 loop spans 14 amino acids. The CDR3 sequence: CASSERDADQPQHF. CDR3 nucleotides: TGTGCCAGCAGTGAAAGAGACGCCGATCAGCCCCAGCATTTT.

This clonotype was seen a single time. The V call is TRBV24-1, the J call TRBJ2-3, with 11 bases that match TRBD2. Germline V CDR1 and CDR2: KGHDR, SFDVKD. This CDR3 region has 16 residues. V dropped 4 bases and J dropped 3; count of bases not matched to a gene: 5. For the CDR3, the DNA is TGTGCCACCAGTGACCCCGGGACTAGCGGAACAGATACGCAGTATTTT. It translates to CATSDPGTSGTDTQYF.

The chain recombines TRBV27 with TRBJ1-6, with TRBD1 as a possible D gene (5 bases). Germline V gene lookup returns CDR1 MNHEY and CDR2 SMNVEV (reference sequence). Trimming took 6 bases from V and 9 from J, leaving 21 bases between them. CDR3 length: 16 amino acids. DNA for the CDR3: TGTGCCAGCAGGGGGGGTACCCGGGGGGTCGGTTCACCCCTCCACTTT. This codes for CASRGGTRGVGSPLHF.

This clonotype was detected a few times. The V and J genes are TRBV11-2 and TRBJ2-5; TRBD1 or TRBD2 may be the D gene (5 bases each). V lost 1 base and J lost 4, with 10 bases in between. Germline loops: CDR1 SGHAT, CDR2 FQNNGV. The length of the CDR3 is 14 residues. CDR3 in DNA: TGTGCCAGCAGCTTAGTGGGGACCCGAGAGACCCAGTACTTC. It translates to CASSLVGTRETQYF.

The chain uses TRBV20-1 and TRBJ2-4; the match to TRBD2 covers 8 bases. This CDR3 is built from 15 residues. Germline CDR1 and CDR2: DFQATT and SNEGSKA (reference sequence). Trimming took 0 bases from V and 1 from J; bases not matched to a gene: 2. CDR3 region: CSARDTGGAKNIQYF. DNA of the CDR3: TGCAGTGCTAGAGATACGGGGGGGGCCAAAAACATTCAGTACTTC.

The rearrangement links TRBV10-3 to TRBJ1-6; D perhaps matches TRBD1 (5 bases). The CDR3 has 13 residues. Trimming removed 6 bases at V and 8 bases at J, with 11 bases between. CDR1 is ENHRY, CDR2 SYGVKD, per germline. The CDR3 here is CAIRTGLDSPLHF. Here the CDR3 DNA reads TGTGCCATCAGGACGGGACTGGATTCACCCCTCCACTTT.

The rearrangement links TRBV11-3 to TRBJ1-3; D is perhaps TRBD1 (5 bases). Looked up from germline, CDR1 is SGHNT and CDR2 is YENEEA. This CDR3 contains 14 residues. Trimming cost V 8 bases and J 2 bases, with 13 bases left between them. CDR3 residues: CASQGKGPGNTIYF. As DNA, the CDR3 is TGTGCCAGCCAGGGAAAGGGGCCTGGAAACACCATATATTTT.

CDR3 in DNA: TGTGCCAGCAGTTTATCGGCCAGCTCCTATAATTCACCCCTCCACTTT. It specifies CASSLSASSYNSPLHF. The chain recombines TRBV27 with TRBJ1-6; D is undetermined. From germline, CDR1 is MNHEY and CDR2 SMNVEV (reference sequence). The CDR3 totals 16 residues. The ends were cut back, 0 bases at V and 0 bases at J, with 6 bases in the middle.

V is TRBV19 and J is TRBJ2-5, with 10 bases fitting TRBD2. Trimming took 1 base from V and 7 from J; bases not matched to a gene: 0. The germline V gene has CDR1 LNHDA and CDR2 SQIVND (reference sequence). The CDR3 consists of 13 residues. CDR3 nucleotide sequence: TGTGCCAGTAGTATAGGACTAGCGGGGACCCAGTACTTC. It yields the protein CASSIGLAGTQYF. Based on the CDR3 plus reference TRBV19 and TRBJ2-5, the full variable domain is DGGITQSPKYLFRKEGQNVTLSCEQNLNHDAMYWYRQDPGQGLRLIYYSQIVNDFQKGDIAEGYSVSREKKESFPLTVTSAQKNPTAFYLCASSIGLAGTQYFGPGTRLLVL.

V usage is TRBV20-1 and J usage is TRBJ2-3; TRBD2 agrees at 9 bases. J was trimmed by 14 bases and V by 5 bases; bases with no gene match: 8. The CDR3 covers 11 residues. Germline V gives CDR1 DFQATT, CDR2 SNEGSKA (reference sequence). CDR3 amino acids: CSAPGTSFSYF. In nucleotides, the CDR3 is TGCAGTGCTCCCGGGACTAGCTTTTCGTATTTT.

The gene calls are TRBV6-2 or TRBV6-3 and TRBJ2-3; D gene uncertain. The germline V gene has CDR1 MNHEY and CDR2 SVGEGT. This CDR3 is 12 amino acids long. Deletions cut 4 bases from V and 2 bases from J, with 4 bases between. CDR3 in amino acids: CASSSYTDTQYF. In nucleotides, the CDR3 is TGTGCCAGCAGTTCCTACACAGATACGCAGTATTTT.

CDR3 DNA: TGCAGCGCCCGAACACGGGGGAACACTGAAGCTTTCTTT. It yields the protein CSARTRGNTEAFF. The genes are TRBV29-1 and TRBJ1-1; D unclear. The V end was cut by 7 bases, the J end by 1 base, with 13 bases between. Germline loops: CDR1 SQVTM, CDR2 ANQGSEA. The CDR3 sequence is 13 residues long.

The rearrangement links TRBV5-4 to TRBJ2-5, with 8 bases aligning to TRBD2. The junction had 7 bases not matched to a gene; V was cut back by 2 bases and J by 4 bases. This CDR3 region has 15 residues. Germline V CDR1 and CDR2: SGHNT, YYREEE (reference sequence). CDR3 bases: TGTGCCAGCAGCTTAACGGGGGGGCCGGGAGAGACCCAGTACTTC. This sequence encodes CASSLTGGPGETQYF.